Listed here are 18 T cell receptor beta chains from one sample, sequenced in a study of blood T cell repertoires in COVID-19. Clones were read by immunoSEQ multiplex PCR, and TCRdb kept only the in-frame ones, dropping some. The sample yields 35,000 to 55,000 clones, roughly nine tenths seen once. Input material: peripheral blood. These TCRs come from a man aged 70 or older with active COVID-19.

The chain recombines TRBV28 with TRBJ2-7; 8 bases fit TRBD2. Germline V CDR1 and CDR2: MDHEN, SYDVKM. With 7 bases clipped from V and 7 bases from J, the junction kept 15 bases outside the gene matches. The CDR3 covers 15 residues. CDR3 region: CASTPGGLRTQEQYF. CDR3 nucleotide sequence: TGTGCCAGCACCCCGGGGGGGTTAAGGACGCAGGAGCAGTACTTC.

The chain recombines TRBV5-8 with TRBJ2-7; a weak D match, TRBD1 (6 bases). The CDR3 sequence is 10 residues long. Trimming shortened V by 9 bases and J by 12 bases, and 16 bases separated the two germline ends. The germline V gene encodes CDR1 SGHTS and CDR2 YDEGEE. The CDR3 is CANPGGVGYF. CDR3 in DNA: TGTGCCAACCCTGGGGGCGTCGGGTACTTC.

The chain combines TRBV7-2 with TRBJ1-2, with TRBD1 identical over 9 bases. Trimming cost V 6 bases and J 2 bases; bases outside gene matches: 7. The CDR3 runs 15 residues. The germline gives CDR1 SGHTA, CDR2 FQGNSA. DNA for the CDR3: TGTGCCAGCAGAAGGGGGGACAGGGCAAACTATGGCTACACCTTC. This translates into CASRRGDRANYGYTF.

V usage is TRBV6-5 and J usage is TRBJ2-3; D possibly corresponds to TRBD1 (5 bases). The germline V and J ends were trimmed by 7 bases and 5 bases, with 16 bases remaining between them. Germline-derived CDR1 and CDR2 are MNHEY and SVGAGI. The CDR3 loop spans 14 amino acids. In DNA form, the CDR3 reads TGTGCCAGCAAGGCCCGGACAATTGTAGATACGCAGTATTTT. Its protein product is CASKARTIVDTQYF.

For the CDR3, the DNA is TGTGCCAGTAACCCGGCTGGACAGCAATACAATGAGCAGTTCTTC. Translation: CASNPAGQQYNEQFF. The chain is built from TRBV19 and TRBJ2-1, with D perhaps TRBD1 (6 bases). CDR3 length equals 15 residues. The germline CDR1 and CDR2 sequences are LNHDA and SQIVND (reference sequence). V was trimmed by 7 bases and J by 4 bases, leaving 17 bases between them.

The chain links TRBV6-5 to TRBJ2-7, with TRBD2 identical over 10 bases. Germline trimming cut 0 bases from V and 2 bases from J; bases unmatched to any gene: 1. Germline V lookup: CDR1 MNHEY, CDR2 SVGAGI. The CDR3 totals 15 residues. The CDR3 sequence is CASSYSLAGAYEQYF. CDR3 DNA: TGTGCCAGCAGTTACTCCCTAGCGGGGGCCTACGAGCAGTACTTC.

This chain joins TRBV27 and TRBJ2-2, with 8 bases aligning to TRBD2. Unmatched junction bases numbered 9, after V lost 5 bases and J lost 4 bases. The CDR3 extends over 16 amino acids. Germline CDR1 is MNHEY and CDR2 is SMNVEV (reference sequence). The CDR3 spells CASSRDRGGSTGELFF. CDR3 nucleotides: TGTGCCAGCAGTCGAGACCGGGGGGGTTCCACCGGGGAGCTGTTTTTT.

The sample holds one count of this clone. This chain's CDR3 is CASSQDILTGTYSYEQYF. In DNA form, the CDR3 reads TGCGCCAGCAGCCAAGATATTTTGACAGGGACCTATTCCTACGAGCAGTACTTC. The genes are TRBV4-3 and TRBJ2-7; 7 nucleotides agree with TRBD1. The CDR3 is 18 amino acids. V was pared by 0 bases and J by 1 base, with 12 bases of the junction left unmatched. CDR1 is LGHNA and CDR2 is YSLEER in the germline V gene.

CDR3 DNA sequence: TGCAGTGCTAGTATGGACACCTATAGCAATCAGCCCCAGCATTTT. Its protein product is CSASMDTYSNQPQHF. The chain uses TRBV20-1 and TRBJ1-5; TRBD1 is a possible D gene (5 bases). Per the germline V gene, CDR1 is DFQATT and CDR2 is SNEGSKA (reference sequence). Trimming shortened V by 3 bases and J by 0 bases, and 12 bases separated the two germline ends. CDR3 length equals 15 residues.

The chain uses TRBV7-2 and TRBJ1-5; 7 bases match TRBD1. V gave up 5 bases and J gave up 7 bases; unmatched junction bases: 8. CDR1 SGHTA and CDR2 FQGNSA come from the germline V gene. The length of the CDR3 is 14 residues. The CDR3 DNA is TGTGCCAGCAGCGACAGGGTTACGTTGCAGCCCCAGCATTTT. Protein product: CASSDRVTLQPQHF.

The chain links TRBV5-1 to TRBJ1-2; a weak D match, TRBD1 (6 bases). Trimming took 4 bases from V and 8 from J, leaving 18 bases between them. The CDR3 has 14 residues. Germline CDR1 SGHRS, CDR2 YFSETQ. The CDR3 reads CASSALGAAEGYTF. The CDR3 nucleotides read TGCGCCAGCAGCGCCCTGGGGGCTGCTGAAGGCTACACCTTC.

J is TRBJ2-2 and V is TRBV5-1, with a tentative D call TRBD1 (6 bases). Deletions cut 1 base from V and 3 bases from J, with 13 bases between. Germline-derived CDR1 and CDR2 are SGHRS and YFSETQ. The CDR3 has 16 amino acids. The CDR3: CASSLLEAGDTGELFF. Here the CDR3 DNA reads TGCGCCAGCAGCTTGTTGGAGGCAGGGGACACCGGGGAGCTGTTTTTT.

This clone was picked up one time. The chain is built from TRBV7-9 and TRBJ2-1, with D perhaps TRBD1 (5 bases). This CDR3 comprises 15 residues. The germline CDR1 and CDR2 sequences are SEHNR and FQNEAQ (reference sequence). Trimming left V 0 bases short and J 5 bases short, with 11 bases between. The CDR3 bases are TGTGCCAGCAGCTTAGCTGGGGCAGGTGACAATGAGCAGTTCTTC. It codes for CASSLAGAGDNEQFF. Combining the CDR3 with reference TRBV7-9 and TRBJ2-1 gives the whole variable domain DTGVSQNPRHKITKRGQNVTFRCDPISEHNRLYWYRQTLGQGPEFLTYFQNEAQLEKSRLLSDRFSAERPKGSFSTLEIQRTEQGDSAMYLCASSLAGAGDNEQFFGPGTRLTVL.

V and J are TRBV6-6 and TRBJ1-5, with D possibly TRBD1 on 6 matching bases. V lost 7 bases and J lost 4, with 17 bases in between. CDR3 size: 15 residues. Germline CDR1 reads MNHNY; CDR2 reads SVGAGI (reference sequence). This CDR3 reads CASIDQSRGNQPQHF. The CDR3 region has the DNA TGTGCCAGCATCGACCAGTCCAGGGGAAATCAGCCCCAGCATTTT.

The chain has TRBV12-3 or TRBV12-4 and TRBJ1-2; D is unresolved. CDR3 length: 11 amino acids. Trimming shortened V by 1 base and J by 6 bases, and 3 bases separated the two germline ends. The CDR3 DNA reads TGTGCCAGCAGTTTAGGAGATGGCTACACCTTC. This gives the protein CASSLGDGYTF.

The J gene is TRBJ2-4, the V gene TRBV19; 15 positions agree with TRBD2. With 9 bases clipped from V and 3 bases from J, the junction kept 6 bases outside the gene matches. CDR3 length equals 16 residues. Germline V lookup: CDR1 LNHDA, CDR2 SQIVND (reference sequence). The CDR3: CASSGTSGGYKNIQYF. The CDR3 DNA is TGTGCCAGCAGTGGGACTAGCGGGGGGTACAAAAACATTCAGTACTTC. Full variable domain (rest looked up from reference TRBV19 and TRBJ2-4): DGGITQSPKYLFRKEGQNVTLSCEQNLNHDAMYWYRQDPGQGLRLIYYSQIVNDFQKGDIAEGYSVSREKKESFPLTVTSAQKNPTAFYLCASSGTSGGYKNIQYFGAGTRLSVL.

The chain uses TRBV6-5 and TRBJ1-6, with a weak D call TRBD1 (5 bases). Germline CDR1 reads MNHEY; CDR2 reads SVGAGI. This CDR3 is built from 15 residues. The V end lost 4 bases, the J end lost 7 bases, and 14 bases lay between the germline ends. The CDR3 region is CASSLGASINSPLHF. The CDR3 coding sequence is TGTGCCAGCAGTTTAGGGGCCTCGATCAATTCACCCCTCCACTTT.

V is TRBV2 and J is TRBJ1-2, with D possibly matching TRBD1 (6 bases). The CDR3 loop spans 15 amino acids. Trimming removed 7 bases from V and 4 bases from J, with 19 bases in between. Per germline, CDR1 SNHLY and CDR2 FYNNEI. The CDR3 DNA reads TGTGCCAGCATTCTGACAGGCCGATCGGGCTATGGCTACACCTTC. This gives the protein CASILTGRSGYGYTF. The whole variable domain, filled in from reference TRBV2 and TRBJ1-2, reads EPEVTQTPSHQVTQMGQEVILRCVPISNHLYFYWYRQILGQKVEFLVSFYNNEISEKSEIFDDQFSVERPDGSNFTLKIRSTKLEDSAMYFCASILTGRSGYGYTFGSGTRLTVV.